Sequencing of this T cell receptor beta chain was carried out in a study of CD8+ T cells in alopecia areata. About the study: Tofacitinib ran 6 to 18 months, followed by 6 months off drug. Affected scalp percentage set treated patients' severity scores. Study observations and caveats: Many expanded lesional clones remained in scalp and blood on tofacitinib.

This clone was seen more than once but under ten times. Its matching antigen is unknown. The authors extracted RNA and reverse transcribed it into cDNA as the sequencing template. Sequencing was performed with immunoSEQ multiplex PCR; in TCRdb, only in-frame clones are kept and a portion is missing. This table holds tens of thousands of clones, around 46% found once. With 2 bases clipped from V and 14 bases from J, the junction kept 6 bases outside the gene matches. Germline lookup yields CDR1 ENHRY and CDR2 SYGVKD. This CDR3 is built from 13 residues. As for treatment: oral pan-JAK inhibitor, 5-10 mg twice daily.

The origin of this receptor is a human donor with alopecia areata. Sequenced here: CD8+ T cells sorted from blood, sampled around week 36, from a patient treated with tofacitinib. The chain links TRBV10-3 to TRBJ2-1, with 10 bases fitting TRBD2. Here the CDR3 reads CAISEKREGPEFF. The DNA of the CDR3 is TGTGCCATCAGTGAGAAGCGGGAGGGCCCAGAGTTCTTC.